Below, 2 T cell receptor beta chains from the same sample are listed, as sequenced in a study of OX40 agonist ivuxolimab in advanced cancers. Assay: immunoSEQ multiplex PCR; the TCRdb copy retains only in-frame clones and omits some. The data show about 79,000 clones, with about 90% seen just once and 11% held by the top ten. The sample in question was CD4+ or CD8+ T cells sorted from blood, obtained in a trial of the OX40 agonist ivuxolimab. The receptors were gathered from an adult with an advanced solid tumor such as melanoma, head and neck, liver or kidney cancer.

This clone came up a few times. CDR3 nucleotides: TGTGCCAGCAGCCAAGAAGGTTGGCCGAACACCGGGGAGCTGTTTTTT. This codes for CASSQEGWPNTGELFF. This rearrangement joins TRBV14 to TRBJ2-2; D not resolved. CDR1 is SGHDN and CDR2 is FVKESK in the germline V gene. This CDR3 is built from 16 residues. The germline V and J ends were trimmed by 0 bases and 0 bases, with 8 bases remaining between them.

The J gene is TRBJ1-2, the V gene TRBV27, with D perhaps TRBD1 (6 bases). This CDR3 has 18 amino acids. V lost 5 bases, J lost 0 bases, and 22 bases lay in between. CDR1 is MNHEY and CDR2 is SMNVEV in the germline V gene (reference sequence). The chain's CDR3 is CASSPTGPVGLANYGYTF. CDR3 in DNA: TGTGCCAGCAGTCCGACAGGTCCGGTTGGGTTAGCTAACTATGGCTACACCTTC.